This section outlines one TCR beta chain sequence together with its context. The entry originates in a study of blood T cells in healthy people across ages. This CDR3 spans 17 amino acids. V was shortened by 6 bases and J by 0 bases, with 18 bases between the two germline ends. For the second PCR, which ran for 7 to 11 cycles, a sample-barcoded 5' primer and a J-beta primer mix were used. A tag from a template-switch adaptor with 12 random nucleotides marked each cDNA molecule. Using its own MiXCR run on the 5' RACE reads, TCRdb lists one record per CDR3 protein. The data hold 850,000 to 1,000,000 distinct CDR3 sequences, with approximately 49% observed a single time.

The receptor was isolated from a man younger than 40 in good health. The chain uses TRBV12-3 or TRBV12-4 and TRBJ1-5; D is ambiguous. The sequenced sample was blood. The CDR3 DNA reads as TGTGCCAGCAGCGGGAATCCGTGGGGAACTAGCAATCAGCCCCAGCATTTT. This translates into CASSGNPWGTSNQPQHF.